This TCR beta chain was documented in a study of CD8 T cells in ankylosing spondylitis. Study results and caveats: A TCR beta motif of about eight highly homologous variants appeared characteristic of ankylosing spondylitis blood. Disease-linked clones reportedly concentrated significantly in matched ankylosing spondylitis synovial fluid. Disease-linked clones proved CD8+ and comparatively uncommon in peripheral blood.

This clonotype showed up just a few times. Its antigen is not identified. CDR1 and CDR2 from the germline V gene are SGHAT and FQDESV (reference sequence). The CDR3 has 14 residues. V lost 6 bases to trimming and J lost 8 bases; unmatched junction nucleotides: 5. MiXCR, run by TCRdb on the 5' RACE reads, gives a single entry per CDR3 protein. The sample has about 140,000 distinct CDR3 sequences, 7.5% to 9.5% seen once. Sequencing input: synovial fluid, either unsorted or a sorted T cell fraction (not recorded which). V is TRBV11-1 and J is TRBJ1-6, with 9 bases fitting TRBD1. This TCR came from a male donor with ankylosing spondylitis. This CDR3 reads CASSLQGADSPLHF. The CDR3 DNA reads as TGTGCCAGCAGTCTACAGGGGGCTGATTCACCCCTCCACTTT.